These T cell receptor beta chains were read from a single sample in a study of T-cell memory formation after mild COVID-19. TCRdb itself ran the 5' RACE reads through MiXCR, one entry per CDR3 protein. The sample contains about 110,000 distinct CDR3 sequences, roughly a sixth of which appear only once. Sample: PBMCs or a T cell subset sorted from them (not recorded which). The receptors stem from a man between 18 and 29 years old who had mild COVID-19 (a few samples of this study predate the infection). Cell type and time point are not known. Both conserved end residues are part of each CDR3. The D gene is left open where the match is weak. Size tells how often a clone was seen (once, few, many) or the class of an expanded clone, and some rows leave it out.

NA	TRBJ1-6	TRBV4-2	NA	CASSQFSRGKGSYNSPLHF	TGTGCCAGCAGCCAATTTTCCAGGGGAAAGGGCTCCTATAATTCACCCCTCCACTTT
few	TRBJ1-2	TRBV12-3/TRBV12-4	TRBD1	CASSPTRTGLTYGYTF	TGTGCCAGCAGTCCTACCCGGACAGGTCTTACCTATGGCTACACCTTC
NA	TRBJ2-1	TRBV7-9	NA	CASSLGDYNEQFF	TGTGCCAGCAGCTTAGGTGACTACAATGAGCAGTTCTTC
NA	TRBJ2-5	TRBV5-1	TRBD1	CASSISTGGLETQYF	TGCGCCAGCAGCATCTCGACAGGGGGGCTAGAGACCCAGTACTTC
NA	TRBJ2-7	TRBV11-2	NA	CASAWRSSYEQYF	TGTGCCAGCGCCTGGAGAAGCTCCTACGAGCAGTACTTC
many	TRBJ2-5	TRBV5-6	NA	CASSRAGMETQYF	TGTGCCAGCAGCAGGGCAGGGATGGAGACCCAGTACTTC
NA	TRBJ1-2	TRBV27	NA	CASRSGFGYGYTF	TGTGCCAGCAGGTCCGGGTTTGGTTATGGCTACACCTTC
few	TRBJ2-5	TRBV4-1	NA	CASSALGLRCRGRETQYF	TGCGCCAGCAGCGCATTAGGACTAAGGTGCAGGGGACGAGAGACCCAGTACTTC
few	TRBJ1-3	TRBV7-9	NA	CASSSPRGTSGNTIYF	TGTGCCAGCAGCTCTCCGCGTGGCACCTCTGGAAACACCATATATTTT
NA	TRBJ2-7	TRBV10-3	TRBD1	CAISELDRGHEQYF	TGTGCCATCAGTGAGTTGGACAGGGGGCACGAGCAGTACTTC
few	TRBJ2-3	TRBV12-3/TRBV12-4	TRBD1	CASSLDRTGGITDTQYF	TGTGCCAGCAGTTTAGATCGGACAGGGGGCATTACAGATACGCAGTATTTT
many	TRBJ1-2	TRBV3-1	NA	CASSQGRAKPYGYTF	TGTGCCAGCAGCCAAGGGAGAGCTAAGCCCTATGGCTACACCTTC
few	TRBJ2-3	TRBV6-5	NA	CASSYYRGAADTQYF	TGTGCCAGCAGTTACTATCGGGGGGCAGCAGATACGCAGTATTTT
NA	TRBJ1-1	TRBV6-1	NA	CASARGMNTEAFF	TGTGCCAGCGCCCGGGGAATGAACACTGAAGCTTTCTTT
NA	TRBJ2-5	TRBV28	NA	CASSLSQAQETQYF	TGTGCCAGCAGTTTGTCCCAGGCCCAAGAGACCCAGTACTTC
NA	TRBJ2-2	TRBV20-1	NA	CSARDLADTGELFF	TGCAGTGCTAGAGACCTGGCGGACACCGGGGAGCTGTTTTTT
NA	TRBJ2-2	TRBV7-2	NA	CASSPPGTGELFF	TGTGCCAGCAGCCCCCCTGGCACCGGGGAGCTGTTTTTT
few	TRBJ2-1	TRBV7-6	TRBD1	CASSFSDRARDNEQFF	TGTGCCAGCAGCTTCTCGGACAGGGCAAGGGACAATGAGCAGTTCTTC
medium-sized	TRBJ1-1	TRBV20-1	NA	CSAPSVANTEAFF	TGCAGTGCCCCCAGTGTGGCGAACACTGAAGCTTTCTTT
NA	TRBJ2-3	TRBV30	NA	CAWSLGFTDTQYF	TGTGCCTGGAGTCTAGGGTTCACAGATACGCAGTATTTT
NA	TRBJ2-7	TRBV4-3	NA	CASSQDPGGPLGEQYF	TGCGCCAGCAGCCAAGACCCAGGCGGGCCGCTAGGCGAGCAGTACTTC
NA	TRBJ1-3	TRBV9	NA	CASSVDGSGNTIYF	TGTGCCAGCAGCGTAGATGGCTCTGGAAACACCATATATTTT
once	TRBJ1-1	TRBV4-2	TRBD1	CASSQDLARGFTEAFF	TGTGCCAGCAGCCAAGATCTGGCCAGGGGGTTCACTGAAGCTTTCTTT
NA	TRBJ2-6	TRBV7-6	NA	CASSLLPGSSGANVLTF	TGTGCCAGCAGCTTACTCCCGGGGAGCTCTGGGGCCAACGTCCTGACTTTC